This TCR beta chain is drawn from a study of blood T cell repertoires in COVID-19. Study overall: T cells, B-cell-depleted T cells, or PBMCs provided the cDNA or gDNA that served as material.

In the original workflow: Estimates of nucleated cell counts were drawn from the amplification of reference gene primers. Method: immunoSEQ multiplex PCR; TCRdb's copy keeps in-frame clones and lacks some. V and J calls and clone size come straight from that table; D and trimming were deduced from the DNA. The sample lists roughly 80,000 clones; more than 70% were seen once. The CDR3 totals 12 residues. Deletions cut 5 bases from V and 5 bases from J, with 9 bases between. Germline V CDR1 and CDR2: MNHEY, SVGEGT. This clone has only a few counts. The clonotype comes from a man between 60 and 75 years old with active or convalescent COVID-19. The chain has TRBV6-2 or TRBV6-3 and TRBJ2-5; D not certain. The sample comprised peripheral blood. CDR3: CASSHPGETQYF. The CDR3 DNA follows: TGTGCCAGCAGTCACCCCGGTGAGACCCAGTACTTC.